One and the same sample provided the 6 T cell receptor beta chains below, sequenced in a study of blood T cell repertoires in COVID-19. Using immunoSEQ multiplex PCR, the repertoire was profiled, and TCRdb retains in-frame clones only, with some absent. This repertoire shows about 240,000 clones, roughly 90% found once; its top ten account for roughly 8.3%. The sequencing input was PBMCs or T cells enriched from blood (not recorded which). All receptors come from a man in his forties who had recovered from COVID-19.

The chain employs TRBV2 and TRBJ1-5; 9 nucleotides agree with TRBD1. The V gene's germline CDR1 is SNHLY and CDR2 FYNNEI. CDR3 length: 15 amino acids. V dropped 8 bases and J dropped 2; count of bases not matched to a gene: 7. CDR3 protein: CASRRDRVGNQPQHF. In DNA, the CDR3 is TGTGCCAGCCGCCGGGACAGGGTGGGCAATCAGCCCCAGCATTTT.

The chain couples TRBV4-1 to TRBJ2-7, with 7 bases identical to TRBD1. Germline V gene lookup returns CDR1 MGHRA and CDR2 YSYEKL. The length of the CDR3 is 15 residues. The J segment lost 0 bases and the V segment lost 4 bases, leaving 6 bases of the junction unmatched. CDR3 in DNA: TGCGCCAGCAGCCGAGGACAGGAAATCTCCTACGAGCAGTACTTC. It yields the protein CASSRGQEISYEQYF.

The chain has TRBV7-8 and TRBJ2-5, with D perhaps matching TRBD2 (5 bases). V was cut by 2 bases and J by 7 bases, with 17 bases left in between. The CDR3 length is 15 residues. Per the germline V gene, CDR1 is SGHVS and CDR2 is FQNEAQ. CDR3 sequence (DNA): TGTGCCAGCAGCTTATATGCTAGCTCTCTTGTGACCCAGTACTTC. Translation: CASSLYASSLVTQYF.

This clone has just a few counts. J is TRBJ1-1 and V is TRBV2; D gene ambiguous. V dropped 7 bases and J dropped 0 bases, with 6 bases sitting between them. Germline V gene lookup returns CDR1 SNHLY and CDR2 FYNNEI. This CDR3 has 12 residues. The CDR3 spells CASMRVNTEAFF. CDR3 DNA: TGTGCCAGCATGCGGGTGAACACTGAAGCTTTCTTT.

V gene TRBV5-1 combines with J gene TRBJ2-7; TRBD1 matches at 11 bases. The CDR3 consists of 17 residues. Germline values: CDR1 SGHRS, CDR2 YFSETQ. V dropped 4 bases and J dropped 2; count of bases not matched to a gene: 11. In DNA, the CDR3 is TGCGCCAGCAGCGGCACGGGACAGGGGGAACCCACCTACGAGCAGTACTTC. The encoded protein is CASSGTGQGEPTYEQYF.

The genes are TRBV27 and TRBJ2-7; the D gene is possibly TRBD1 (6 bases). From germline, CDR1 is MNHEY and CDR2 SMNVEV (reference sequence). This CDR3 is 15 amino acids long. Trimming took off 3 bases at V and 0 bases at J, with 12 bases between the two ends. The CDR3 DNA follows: TGTGCCAGCAGTTTGAGCCAGGGGCTCTCCTACGAGCAGTACTTC. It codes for CASSLSQGLSYEQYF.